This T cell receptor (beta chain) emerged from a study of T-cell memory formation after mild COVID-19. From the 5' RACE reads, TCRdb called clonotypes with MiXCR, one entry per CDR3 protein. The data hold 170,000 or so distinct CDR3 sequences, with about a fifth observed a single time. Trimming at V came to 2 bases and at J to 4 bases, leaving 13 bases not matched to a gene. Germline V gives CDR1 SGHVS, CDR2 FQNEAQ. The CDR3 loop spans 17 amino acids. The material sequenced was PBMCs or a T cell subset sorted from them (not recorded which). The chain is built from TRBV7-8 and TRBJ1-2, with 7 bases fitting TRBD1. This clonotype originated in an adult woman who had mild COVID-19 (a few samples of this study predate the infection). Cell type and time point are not known. In DNA, the CDR3 is TGTGCCAGCAGCTTAATCTCTTCGACAGGGTTGACCTATGGCTACACCTTC. Protein product: CASSLISSTGLTYGYTF.